The source of this T cell receptor beta chain is a study of blood T cell repertoires in COVID-19. Overall study context: Specimens from acute and convalescent COVID-19 originated in the United States, Italy and Spain. From T cells, B-cell-depleted T cells, or PBMCs came the material, which was cDNA or gDNA.

The germline CDR1 and CDR2 sequences are LGHNT and FRNRAP. This CDR3 is 16 amino acids long. V was pared by 2 bases and J by 7 bases, with 18 bases between. Authors' processing steps: Reference gene primers were amplified, and this amplification served to estimate nucleated cell counts. Measured with immunoSEQ multiplex PCR; TCRdb has only the in-frame clones, and not every one. V and J calls and clone size are given by that table; D and trimming were obtained from the DNA. The sample includes 120,000 or so clones, about three quarters seen only once; the top ten take approximately 16%. The material sequenced was peripheral blood. The rearrangement joins TRBV12-5 to TRBJ1-5; no reliable D call. This receptor was taken from a woman over 75 with active or convalescent COVID-19. The CDR3, as DNA: TGTGCTAGTGGTTTGTCTCTGAGGGCCTCTGAGCAGCCCCAGCATTTT. It codes for CASGLSLRASEQPQHF.